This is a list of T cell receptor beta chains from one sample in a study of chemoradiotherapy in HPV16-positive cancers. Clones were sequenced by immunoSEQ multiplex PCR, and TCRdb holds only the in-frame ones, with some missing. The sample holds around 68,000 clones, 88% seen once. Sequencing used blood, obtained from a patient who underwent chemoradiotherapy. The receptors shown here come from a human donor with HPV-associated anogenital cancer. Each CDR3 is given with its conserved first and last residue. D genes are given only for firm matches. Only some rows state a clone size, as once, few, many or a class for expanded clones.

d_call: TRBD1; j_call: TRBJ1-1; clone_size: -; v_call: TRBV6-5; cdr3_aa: CASSYGTANTEAFF; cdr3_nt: TGTGCCAGCAGTTACGGGACAGCTAACACTGAAGCTTTCTTT
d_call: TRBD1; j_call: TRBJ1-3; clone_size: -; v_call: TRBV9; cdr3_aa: CASSPLRDRGLSGNTIYF; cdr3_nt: TGTGCCAGCAGCCCACTGAGGGACAGGGGGCTTTCTGGAAACACCATATATTTT
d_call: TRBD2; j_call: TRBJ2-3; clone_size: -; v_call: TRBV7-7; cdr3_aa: CASSPGLAGGPADTQYF; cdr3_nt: TGTGCTAGCAGCCCGGGACTAGCGGGGGGGCCGGCAGATACGCAGTATTTT
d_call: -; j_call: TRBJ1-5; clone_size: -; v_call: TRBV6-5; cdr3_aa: CATLIGDQPQHF; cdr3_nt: TGTGCCACCCTGATTGGGGATCAGCCCCAGCATTTT
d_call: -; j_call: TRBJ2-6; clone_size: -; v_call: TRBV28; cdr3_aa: CASSSSSALATAGANVLTF; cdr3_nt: TGTGCCAGCAGTTCATCTAGCGCACTAGCCACCGCTGGGGCCAACGTCCTGACTTTC
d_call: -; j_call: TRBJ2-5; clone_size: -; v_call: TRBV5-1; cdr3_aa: CASSLFGAEETQYF; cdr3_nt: TGCGCCAGCAGCTTGTTCGGGGCTGAAGAGACCCAGTACTTC
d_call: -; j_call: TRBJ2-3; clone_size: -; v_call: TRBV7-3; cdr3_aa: CASSDGYSTDTQYF; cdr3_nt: TGTGCCAGCAGCGACGGATATAGCACAGATACGCAGTATTTT
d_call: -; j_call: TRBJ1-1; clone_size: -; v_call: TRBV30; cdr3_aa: CAWSGYGNTEAFF; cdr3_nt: TGTGCCTGGAGTGGCTATGGGAACACTGAAGCTTTCTTT
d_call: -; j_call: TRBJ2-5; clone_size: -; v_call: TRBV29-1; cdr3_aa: CSVVYGQETQYF; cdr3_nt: TGCAGCGTTGTTTACGGACAAGAGACCCAGTACTTC
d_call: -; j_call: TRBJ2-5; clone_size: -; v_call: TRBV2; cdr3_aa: CASSNQGTQETQYF; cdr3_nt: TGTGCCAGCAGTAATCAGGGTACGCAAGAGACCCAGTACTTC
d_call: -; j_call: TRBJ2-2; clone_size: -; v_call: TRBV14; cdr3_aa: CASSQRGRNTGELFF; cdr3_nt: TGTGCCAGCAGCCAAAGGGGGAGGAACACCGGGGAGCTGTTTTTT
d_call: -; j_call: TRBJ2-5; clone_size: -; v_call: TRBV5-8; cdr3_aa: CASSLGSGVVGETQYF; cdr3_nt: TGTGCCAGCAGCCTCGGTTCGGGGGTAGTCGGAGAGACCCAGTACTTC
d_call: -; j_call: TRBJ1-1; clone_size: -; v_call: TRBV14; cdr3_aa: CASRRGAYDTEAFF; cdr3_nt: TGTGCCAGCAGGCGAGGGGCTTATGACACTGAAGCTTTCTTT
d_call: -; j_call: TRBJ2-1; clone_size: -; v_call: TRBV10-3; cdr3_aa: CAISDLVGVYNEQFF; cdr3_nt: TGTGCCATCAGTGACTTAGTGGGAGTCTACAATGAGCAGTTCTTC
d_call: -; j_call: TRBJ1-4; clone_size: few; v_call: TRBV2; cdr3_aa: CASRGTVEKLFF; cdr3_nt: TGTGCCAGCAGGGGGACCGTTGAAAAACTGTTTTTT
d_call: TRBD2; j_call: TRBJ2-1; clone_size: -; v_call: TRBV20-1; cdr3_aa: CSATGGPLF; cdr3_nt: TGCAGTGCCACGGGGGGGCCTCTCTTC
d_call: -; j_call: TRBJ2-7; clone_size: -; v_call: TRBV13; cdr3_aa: CASRLARSYERYF; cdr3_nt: TGTGCCAGCCGGCTAGCGAGATCCTACGAGCGGTACTTC
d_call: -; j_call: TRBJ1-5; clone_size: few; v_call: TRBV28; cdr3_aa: CASRGPGNQPQHF; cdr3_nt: TGTGCCAGCAGAGGGCCGGGGAATCAGCCCCAGCATTTT
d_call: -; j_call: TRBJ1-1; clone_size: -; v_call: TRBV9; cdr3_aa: CASSVGWGTEAFF; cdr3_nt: TGTGCCAGCAGCGTAGGTTGGGGCACTGAAGCTTTCTTT
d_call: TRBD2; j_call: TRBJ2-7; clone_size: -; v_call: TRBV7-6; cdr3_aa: CASSLGLGTKDEQYF; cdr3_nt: TGTGCCAGCAGCTTAGGACTGGGGACTAAGGACGAGCAGTACTTC
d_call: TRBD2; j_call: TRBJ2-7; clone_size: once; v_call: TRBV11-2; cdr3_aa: CASSWGGRSYEQYF; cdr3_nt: TGTGCCAGCAGCTGGGGCGGGAGGTCCTACGAGCAGTACTTC
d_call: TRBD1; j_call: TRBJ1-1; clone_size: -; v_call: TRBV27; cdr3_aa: CASSLSWTGNTEAFF; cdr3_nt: TGTGCCAGCAGTTTATCATGGACAGGCAACACTGAAGCTTTCTTT
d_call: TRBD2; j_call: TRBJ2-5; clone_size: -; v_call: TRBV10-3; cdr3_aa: CAISESLAGQETQYF; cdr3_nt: TGTGCCATCAGTGAGTCTTTAGCGGGGCAAGAGACCCAGTACTTC
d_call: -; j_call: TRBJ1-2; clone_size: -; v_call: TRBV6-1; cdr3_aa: CASSLRENYGYTF; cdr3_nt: TGTGCCAGCAGCTTGAGGGAGAACTATGGCTACACCTTC
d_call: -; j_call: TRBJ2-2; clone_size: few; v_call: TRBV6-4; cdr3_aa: CASREGRAGELFF; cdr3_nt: TGTGCCAGCAGGGAAGGGCGAGCCGGGGAGCTGTTTTTT
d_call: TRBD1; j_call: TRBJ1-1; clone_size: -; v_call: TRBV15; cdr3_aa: CATSGGTGIGNTEAFF; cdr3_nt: TGTGCCACCAGCGGGGGGACAGGAATAGGGAACACTGAAGCTTTCTTT
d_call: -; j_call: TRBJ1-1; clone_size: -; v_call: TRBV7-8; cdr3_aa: CASSLGLPLLGAFF; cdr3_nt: TGTGCCAGCAGCTTAGGGCTGCCGCTGTTGGGAGCTTTCTTT
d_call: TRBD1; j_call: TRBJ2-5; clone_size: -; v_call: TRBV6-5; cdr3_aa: CASSSSGTVETQYF; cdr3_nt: TGTGCCAGCAGTTCCTCCGGGACAGTGGAGACCCAGTACTTC
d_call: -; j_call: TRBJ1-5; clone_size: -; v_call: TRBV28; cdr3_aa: CATKGYLQGFSNQPQHF; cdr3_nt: TGTGCCACCAAAGGGTATCTTCAGGGTTTTAGCAATCAGCCCCAGCATTTT
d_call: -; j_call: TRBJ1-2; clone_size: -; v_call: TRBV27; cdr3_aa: CASSLSRRDGYTF; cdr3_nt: TGTGCCAGCAGTTTAAGTCGGCGCGATGGCTACACCTTC
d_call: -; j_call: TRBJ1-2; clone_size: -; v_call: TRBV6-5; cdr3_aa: CASSYRSVPPNYGYTF; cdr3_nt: TGTGCCAGCAGTTACCGGTCAGTCCCTCCTAACTATGGCTACACCTTC
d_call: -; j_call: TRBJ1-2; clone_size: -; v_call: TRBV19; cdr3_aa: CASSMRAESYGYTF; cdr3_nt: TGTGCCAGTAGTATGAGGGCGGAATCCTATGGCTACACCTTC
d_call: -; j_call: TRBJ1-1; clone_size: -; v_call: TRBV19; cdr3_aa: CASSFRVPGEAFF; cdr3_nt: TGTGCCAGTAGTTTCCGGGTCCCAGGGGAAGCTTTCTTT
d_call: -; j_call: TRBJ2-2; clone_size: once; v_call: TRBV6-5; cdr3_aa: CAIKGNTGELFF; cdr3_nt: TGTGCCATAAAAGGGAACACCGGGGAGCTGTTTTTT
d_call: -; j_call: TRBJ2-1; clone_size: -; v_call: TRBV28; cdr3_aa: CASSSPGRADTNNEQFF; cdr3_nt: TGTGCCAGCAGTTCCCCGGGGAGAGCGGATACTAACAATGAGCAGTTCTTC
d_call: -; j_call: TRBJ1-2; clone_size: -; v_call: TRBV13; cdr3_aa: CASSVNRNLGNGYTF; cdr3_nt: TGTGCCAGCAGCGTTAACAGGAACCTCGGTAATGGCTACACCTTC
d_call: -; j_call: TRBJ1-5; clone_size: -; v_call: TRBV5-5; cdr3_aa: CASSLAGQGRQPQHF; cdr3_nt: TGTGCCAGCAGCTTGGCCGGGCAGGGCAGGCAGCCCCAGCATTTT
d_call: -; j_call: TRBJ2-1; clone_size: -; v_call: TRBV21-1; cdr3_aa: CASSTPGQAYNEQFF; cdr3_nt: TGTGCCAGCAGCACCCCGGGACAGGCCTACAATGAGCAGTTCTTC
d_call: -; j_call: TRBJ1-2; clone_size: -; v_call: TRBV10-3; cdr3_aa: CAISPSSGGFRNYGYTF; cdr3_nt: TGTGCCATCAGTCCATCAAGCGGGGGCTTTCGTAACTATGGCTACACCTTC